The clone carrying this T cell receptor beta chain was counted at least ten times. Its antigen remains unidentified. This sample stems from a study of T-cell memory formation after mild COVID-19. Whole-study results and caveats: Clones that contracted clustered mainly in CM and EM if CD4+ and in EMRA if CD8+.

TCRdb re-derived calls from the 5' RACE reads in MiXCR, one entry per CDR3 protein. Of about 250,000 distinct CDR3 sequences listed, approximately 19% are singletons. The sample taken for sequencing was PBMCs or a T cell subset sorted from them (not recorded which). The TCR sequence derives from a man between 18 and 29 years old who had mild COVID-19 (a few samples of this study predate the infection). Cell type and time point are not known.

For the CDR3, the DNA is TGTGCCAGCAGTTCAAATAGAAGGGGTTCCTACAATGAGCAGTTCTTC. It is translated as CASSSNRRGSYNEQFF. The J gene is TRBJ2-1, the V gene TRBV28, with D perhaps matching TRBD1 (5 bases). This CDR3 spans 16 amino acids. The germline V gene encodes CDR1 MDHEN and CDR2 SYDVKM. V was clipped by 4 bases and J by 1 base, with 14 bases between them.